The 3 T cell receptor beta chains reported below all come from one sample, sequenced in a study of naive and memory T cell subsets. General study findings and limits: Naive repertoires, especially CD8, held a few larger clonotypes, possibly memory cells re-expressing CD45RA.

Both TRBC1 and TRBC2 were covered by a beta constant-region primer of two equimolar oligonucleotides. Four rounds of PCR amplified the ligated cDNA using nested alpha and beta constant-region primers plus SP2. TCRdb re-derived calls from the UMI-ligation and nested PCR reads in MiXCR, one entry per CDR3 protein. The table lists approximately 150,000 distinct CDR3 sequences, approximately 22% of them singletons. Their target antigens are unknown. Sequencing input: naive CD4+ T cells from blood. These receptor sequences come from a human donor in good health.

The chain joins TRBV20-1 to TRBJ1-2; no clear D. The CDR3 runs to 11 residues. Looked up from germline, CDR1 is DFQATT and CDR2 is SNEGSKA (reference sequence). Trimming pared 7 bases from V and 4 bases from J, leaving 10 bases between. CDR3 residues: CSGDAIYGYTF. The CDR3 nucleotides read TGCAGTGGAGACGCCATCTATGGCTACACCTTC.

This clonotype was seen at least ten times. The chain combines TRBV12-3 or TRBV12-4 with TRBJ1-2, with D unresolved. CDR3 size: 14 residues. V gave up 2 bases and J gave up 3 bases, with 10 bases separating them. The CDR3 sequence is CASSLLSGYYGYTF. CDR3 DNA: TGTGCCAGCAGTTTATTATCGGGGTACTATGGCTACACCTTC.

The V call is TRBV6-6, the J call TRBJ2-2, with TRBD1 matching over 9 bases. Germline V CDR1 and CDR2: MNHNY, SVGAGI (reference sequence). Trimming took 7 bases from V and 7 from J; bases not matched to a gene: 16. The CDR3 has 17 residues. CDR3 loop: CASINPVGTGTGGELFF. As DNA, the CDR3 is TGTGCCAGCATCAATCCGGTTGGGACAGGGACGGGCGGGGAGCTGTTTTTT.